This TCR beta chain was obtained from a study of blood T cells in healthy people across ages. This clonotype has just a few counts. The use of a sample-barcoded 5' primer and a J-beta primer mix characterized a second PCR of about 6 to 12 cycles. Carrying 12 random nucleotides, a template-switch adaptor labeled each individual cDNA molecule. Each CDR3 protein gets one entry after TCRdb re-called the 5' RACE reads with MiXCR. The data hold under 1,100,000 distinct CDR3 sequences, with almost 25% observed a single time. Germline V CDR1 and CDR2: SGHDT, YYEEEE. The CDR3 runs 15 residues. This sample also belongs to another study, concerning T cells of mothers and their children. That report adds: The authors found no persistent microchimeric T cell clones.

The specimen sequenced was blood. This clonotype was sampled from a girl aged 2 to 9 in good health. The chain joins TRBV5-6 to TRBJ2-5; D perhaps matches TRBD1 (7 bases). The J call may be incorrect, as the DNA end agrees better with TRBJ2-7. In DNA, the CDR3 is TGTGCCAGCAGCTTGCGCGGGACAGCCTCCTACGAGCAGTACTTC. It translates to CASSLRGTASYEQYF.